The 31 T cell receptor beta chains below all came from one sample that was sequenced in a study of T cell repertoires and HLA-DP antigens. Clones were sequenced by immunoSEQ multiplex PCR, and TCRdb holds only the in-frame ones, with some missing. The sample has almost 90,000 clones, about 89% seen once. Antigens for these TCRs are unknown. Material: CD4+ T cells from PBMCs. The receptor source for this set is a man in his forties or fifties in good health and CMV-seronegative.

The chain carries TRBV11-2 and TRBJ1-1; the D is unclear. The ends were cut back, 0 bases at V and 10 bases at J, with 9 bases in the middle. Germline V CDR1 and CDR2: SGHAT, FQNNGV. The CDR3 runs 12 residues. The CDR3 spells CASSLDPGGAFF. The CDR3 DNA reads as TGTGCCAGCAGCTTAGATCCCGGCGGAGCTTTCTTT.

The chain joins TRBV5-4 to TRBJ2-5; TRBD2 matches at 10 bases. TRBJ2-7 matches the DNA end more closely, so the J call is doubtful. Germline CDR1 and CDR2: SGHNT and YYREEE (reference sequence). The CDR3 extends over 14 amino acids. The CDR3 DNA reads as TGTGCCAGCAGCTTCATAGCGGGAGGCTACGAGCAGTACTTC. It translates to CASSFIAGGYEQYF.

This chain links TRBV5-4 with TRBJ2-7; 14 nucleotides align to TRBD2. The CDR3 is 16 amino acids. Germline lookup yields CDR1 SGHNT and CDR2 YYREEE (reference sequence). Trimming took 5 bases from V and 2 from J; bases not matched to a gene: 6. CDR3 in DNA: TGTGCCAGCAGAGCCGGGACTAGCGGGAGCGCCTACGAGCAGTACTTC. This gives the protein CASRAGTSGSAYEQYF.

The chain links TRBV7-2 to TRBJ2-2, with D perhaps TRBD2 (6 bases). Per germline, CDR1 SGHTA and CDR2 FQGNSA. The CDR3 is 14 residues long. V lost 5 bases and J lost 5, with 12 bases in between. The CDR3 coding sequence is TGTGCCAGCAGCCGGGACTTTCGGACCGGGGAGCTGTTTTTT. Translated, it gives CASSRDFRTGELFF.

This clone has just one count. The chain has TRBV18 and TRBJ2-1; 9 nucleotides agree with TRBD2. The CDR3 is made up of 16 amino acids. V shed 0 bases and J 4 bases; nucleotides not matched to a gene: 4. Per germline, CDR1 KGHSH and CDR2 LQKENI. The CDR3 nucleotides read TGTGCCAGCTCACCACCCGGGACTAGCAGATACAATGAGCAGTTCTTC. It translates to CASSPPGTSRYNEQFF.

V gene TRBV11-2 combines with J gene TRBJ2-7; 7 nucleotides agree with TRBD2. The CDR3 consists of 12 residues. CDR1 SGHAT and CDR2 FQNNGV come from the germline V gene. J gave up 4 bases and V 8 bases, and 5 bases lay outside the gene matches. DNA of the CDR3: TGTGCCAGCGGAGTCGGGGGGTACGAGCAGTACTTC. It yields the protein CASGVGGYEQYF.

The rearrangement joins TRBV27 to TRBJ2-1, with 9 bases fitting TRBD1. Losses at the gene ends were 0 bases for V and 4 bases for J; bases not matched to a gene: 7. Germline V gene data show CDR1 as MNHEY and CDR2 as SMNVEV (reference sequence). This CDR3 contains 17 residues. The CDR3 sequence: CASSLSIQGASYNEQFF. The CDR3 DNA reads as TGTGCCAGCAGTTTATCGATACAGGGGGCTTCGTACAATGAGCAGTTCTTC.

V and J are TRBV19 and TRBJ1-5, with 11 bases lining up with TRBD1. The V gene end was trimmed by 3 bases and the J gene end by 4 bases; junction bases not matched to a gene: 11. This CDR3 has 18 amino acids. Germline V lookup: CDR1 LNHDA, CDR2 SQIVND (reference sequence). In DNA form, the CDR3 reads TGTGCCAGTAGTATTCCACTACCCGGGGACAGGGGGAATCAGCCCCAGCATTTT. It is translated as CASSIPLPGDRGNQPQHF.

This clone was picked up one time. The V call is TRBV13, the J call TRBJ2-2, with D maybe TRBD1 (6 bases). Between the trimmed V and J ends, which lost 0 bases and 3 bases, there was a span of 11 bases. Germline loops: CDR1 PRHDT, CDR2 FYEKMQ (reference sequence). This CDR3 has 16 amino acids. In nucleotides, the CDR3 is TGTGCCAGCAGCTTAGGCAGGGGTTTTGACACCGGGGAGCTGTTTTTT. Translating it yields CASSLGRGFDTGELFF.

The genes are TRBV28 and TRBJ1-5, with D maybe TRBD1 (5 bases). The CDR3 runs to 15 residues. Per germline, CDR1 MDHEN and CDR2 SYDVKM. Trimming removed 4 bases at V and 6 bases at J, with 16 bases between. The CDR3 reads CASSSPGTALQPQHF. The CDR3 DNA reads TGTGCCAGCAGTTCCCCCGGGACGGCACTTCAGCCCCAGCATTTT.

J is TRBJ2-3 and V is TRBV19, with a possible D match to TRBD2 (6 bases). The V and J ends lost 10 bases and 1 base respectively, with 12 bases between them. The CDR3 totals 13 residues. The germline V gene has CDR1 LNHDA and CDR2 SQIVND (reference sequence). The CDR3 protein is CATAGSRTDTQYF. The CDR3 DNA follows: TGTGCCACCGCGGGGTCCCGCACAGATACGCAGTATTTT.

The chain employs TRBV30 and TRBJ1-2; a weak D match, TRBD1 (6 bases). The CDR3 contains 12 residues. Germline assignment: CDR1 GTSNPN and CDR2 SVGIG (reference sequence). Trimming took 6 bases from V and 7 from J, leaving 15 bases between them. The CDR3 nucleotides are TGTGCCTGTAGACGGGGGGCCGGTGGCTACACCTTC. This gives the protein CACRRGAGGYTF.

This clone was seen a single time. The chain employs TRBV7-8 and TRBJ2-1; D is unresolved. The V end was cut by 3 bases, the J end by 10 bases, with 16 bases between. CDR1 SGHVS and CDR2 FQNEAQ come from the germline V gene. This CDR3 region has 14 residues. The CDR3 DNA follows: TGTGCCAGCAGCTTCCAAAGAATGGGGTTGGAGCAGTTCTTC. Its protein product is CASSFQRMGLEQFF.

This chain uses TRBV25-1 with TRBJ1-4; D is possibly TRBD1 (5 bases). Germline assignment: CDR1 MGHDK and CDR2 SYGVNS. This CDR3 is 13 amino acids long. Trimming took off 4 bases at V and 6 bases at J, with 9 bases between the two ends. CDR3 region: CASSGQTHEKLFF. The CDR3 nucleotides read TGTGCCAGCAGTGGACAGACCCATGAAAAACTGTTTTTT. Combining the CDR3 with reference TRBV25-1 and TRBJ1-4 gives the whole variable domain EADIYQTPRYLVIGTGKKITLECSQTMGHDKMYWYQQDPGMELHLIHYSYGVNSTEKGDLSSESTVSRIRTEHFPLTLESARPSHTSQYLCASSGQTHEKLFFGSGTQLSVL.

The rearrangement uses TRBV29-1 and TRBJ1-1, with 8 bases fitting TRBD1. The CDR3 covers 15 residues. Germline lookup yields CDR1 SQVTM and CDR2 ANQGSEA. Unmatched junction bases numbered 8, after V lost 1 base and J lost 4 bases. In nucleotides, the CDR3 is TGCAGCGTTGAAGTGACCAGGGGGCCGGGCACTGAAGCTTTCTTT. It translates to CSVEVTRGPGTEAFF.

The chain is built from TRBV10-1 and TRBJ2-4, with TRBD1 identical over 7 bases. The junction had 11 bases not matched to a gene; V was cut back by 8 bases and J by 1 base. CDR3 length equals 16 residues. Germline V lookup: CDR1 WNHNN, CDR2 SYGVQD (reference sequence). Here the CDR3 reads CASGPGGLGAKNIQYF. In DNA form, the CDR3 reads TGCGCCAGCGGACCAGGGGGTCTGGGGGCCAAAAACATTCAGTACTTC.

This chain links TRBV7-8 with TRBJ1-1; D might be TRBD1 (5 bases). V lost 3 bases and J lost 7, with 15 bases in between. Per the germline V gene, CDR1 is SGHVS and CDR2 is FQNEAQ. The CDR3 length is 14 residues. CDR3 DNA sequence: TGTGCCAGCAGCTTGAGCAGGGCCCTTTTTGAAGCTTTCTTT. This encodes CASSLSRALFEAFF.

The rearrangement uses TRBV21-1 and TRBJ2-3; the DNA was not compared with TRBD2, the D call given in the table. TRBV21-1 is given as a pseudogene. This CDR3 contains 15 residues. The CDR3 DNA is TGTGCGCGGACTAGCGGGAGGGCACATGGAGATACGCAGTATTTT. Amino acids: CARTSGRAHGDTQYF.

This chain joins TRBV28 and TRBJ2-3; 14 nucleotides agree with TRBD2. Looked up from germline, CDR1 is MDHEN and CDR2 is SYDVKM. The CDR3 totals 16 residues. Trimming took 4 bases from V and 5 from J; bases not matched to a gene: 5. CDR3 loop: CASSSWTSGGLDTQYF. The CDR3 DNA reads as TGTGCCAGCAGTTCTTGGACTAGCGGGGGGTTAGATACGCAGTATTTT.

This clone has only a few counts. This sequence joins TRBV7-2 and TRBJ2-1; 9 positions match TRBD1. Germline V gene sequence: CDR1 SGHTA, CDR2 FQGNSA. J gave up 6 bases and V 1 base, and 1 base lay outside the gene matches. This CDR3 comprises 14 residues. CDR3 in DNA: TGTGCCAGCAGCTTAGAGACAGGGGGCAATGAGCAGTTCTTC. This codes for CASSLETGGNEQFF.

The rearrangement links TRBV11-3 to TRBJ2-1; 7 bases map to TRBD2. The germline V gene has CDR1 SGHNT and CDR2 YENEEA. This CDR3 comprises 15 residues. V was clipped by 1 base and J by 1 base; unmatched bases: 1. As DNA, the CDR3 is TGTGCCAGCAGCTTAGGGACTAGATCCTACAATGAGCAGTTCTTC. As protein: CASSLGTRSYNEQFF.

The genes are TRBV11-3 and TRBJ1-6, with D perhaps TRBD1 (5 bases). The CDR3 totals 14 residues. The V and J ends lost 4 bases and 9 bases respectively, with 13 bases between them. The germline V gene encodes CDR1 SGHNT and CDR2 YENEEA. This chain's CDR3 is CASSSGGIGSPLHF. For the CDR3, the DNA is TGTGCCAGCAGCTCGGGGGGAATCGGTTCACCCCTCCACTTT.

The V call is TRBV19, the J call TRBJ1-4; TRBD1 agrees at 9 bases. This CDR3 is 15 amino acids long. Germline loops: CDR1 LNHDA, CDR2 SQIVND (reference sequence). Unmatched junction bases numbered 9, after V lost 6 bases and J lost 7 bases. CDR3 region: CASSTHGTGSEKLFF. The CDR3 DNA reads TGTGCCAGTAGCACTCACGGGACAGGGAGTGAAAAACTGTTTTTT.

Worth noting for this clone: Mismatch with germline at one junction end may stem from a read error. The genes are TRBV7-7 and TRBJ2-6, with TRBD1 as a possible D gene (6 bases). Germline assignment: CDR1 SSHAT and CDR2 FNYEAQ (reference sequence). This CDR3 comprises 15 residues. The DNA for the CDR3 is TGTGCTAGCAGCCGGACAGCCTCTGGGGCCAACGTCCTGACTTTC. The encoded protein is CASSRTASGANVLTF.

In this sample, this clone turned up once. V gene TRBV18 combines with J gene TRBJ2-1; a weak D match, TRBD1 (6 bases). The CDR3 length is 14 residues. CDR1 and CDR2 from the germline V gene are KGHSH and LQKENI. The V and J ends lost 4 bases and 6 bases respectively, with 13 bases between them. The CDR3 sequence is CASSRDRLGNEQFF. The CDR3 region has the DNA TGTGCCAGCTCACGTGACAGGCTAGGCAATGAGCAGTTCTTC. The full variable domain, its missing parts supplied by reference TRBV18 and TRBJ2-1, is NAGVMQNPRHLVRRRGQEARLRCSPMKGHSHVYWYRQLPEEGLKFMVYLQKENIIDESGMPKERFSAEFPKEGPSILRIQQVVRGDSAAYFCASSRDRLGNEQFFGPGTRLTVL.

The chain recombines TRBV11-3 with TRBJ2-1; 9 nucleotides match TRBD2. After removal of 7 bases from V and 6 bases from J, the junction contained 10 bases not matched to a gene. CDR1 and CDR2 from the germline V gene are SGHNT and YENEEA. The CDR3 totals 15 residues. The CDR3 protein is CASIKRLAGLNEQFF. DNA of the CDR3: TGTGCCAGCATAAAGAGGCTAGCGGGACTCAATGAGCAGTTCTTC.

The chain carries TRBV4-2 and TRBJ1-4; TRBD1 matches 8 bases. Trimming took 0 bases from V and 7 from J; bases not matched to a gene: 7. This CDR3 is 16 amino acids long. The germline V gene has CDR1 LGHNA and CDR2 YNFKEQ. CDR3 DNA sequence: TGTGCCAGCAGCCAAGAGCCGGCAGGGGGCGTTGAAAAACTGTTTTTT. The encoded protein is CASSQEPAGGVEKLFF.

With regard to this clone: One junction end does not reproduce the germline sequence, and a read error may be involved. The chain links TRBV7-7 to TRBJ2-1, with D tentatively TRBD1 or TRBD2 (6 bases each). Germline CDR1 SSHAT, CDR2 FNYEAQ (reference sequence). The CDR3 runs 15 residues. Here the CDR3 DNA reads TGTGCTAGCAGCTCCGGGGGCCCAGGGTACAATGAGCAGTTCTTC. Translated, it gives CASSSGGPGYNEQFF.

Turning to this clone: Other DNA sequences in this sample translate to the same CDR3. The genes are TRBV7-2 and TRBJ1-5; D gene uncertain. The V gene's germline CDR1 is SGHTA and CDR2 FQGNSA. Trimming took 3 bases from V and 2 from J, leaving 5 bases between them. The CDR3 is made up of 13 amino acids. The CDR3 region is CASSLSGNQPQHF. CDR3 nucleotide sequence: TGTGCCAGCAGCTTGTCGGGCAATCAGCCCCAGCATTTT.

This clone was seen a single time. This rearrangement joins TRBV7-2 to TRBJ2-7, with 8 bases matching TRBD2. The V gene's germline CDR1 is SGHTA and CDR2 FQGNSA. The CDR3 runs 11 residues. The junction had 1 base not matched to a gene; V was cut back by 5 bases and J by 7 bases. The CDR3 sequence is CASSASGEQYF. The CDR3 nucleotides are TGTGCCAGCAGCGCTAGCGGGGAGCAGTACTTC.

This rearrangement joins TRBV2 to TRBJ2-3; D is perhaps TRBD2 (5 bases). The length of the CDR3 is 13 residues. With 7 bases removed from V and 2 bases from J, the gap between germline ends came to 10 bases. The V gene's germline CDR1 is SNHLY and CDR2 FYNNEI. The CDR3 bases are TGTGCCAGCAAGGCGGGCATCACAGATACGCAGTATTTT. Translated, it gives CASKAGITDTQYF.